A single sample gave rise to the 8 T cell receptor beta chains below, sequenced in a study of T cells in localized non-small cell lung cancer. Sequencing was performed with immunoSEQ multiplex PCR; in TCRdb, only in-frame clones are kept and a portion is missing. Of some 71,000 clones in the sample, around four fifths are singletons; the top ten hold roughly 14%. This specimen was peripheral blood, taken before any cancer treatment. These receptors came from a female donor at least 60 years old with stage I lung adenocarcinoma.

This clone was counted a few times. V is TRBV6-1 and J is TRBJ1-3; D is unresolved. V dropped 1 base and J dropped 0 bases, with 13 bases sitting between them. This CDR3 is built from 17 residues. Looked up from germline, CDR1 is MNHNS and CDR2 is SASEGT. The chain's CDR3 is CASSEGSPGRSGNTIYF. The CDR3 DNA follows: TGTGCCAGCAGTGAAGGGTCCCCAGGCCGCTCTGGAAACACCATATATTTT.

CDR3 sequence reads: CASSIGLRTGGETQYF. CDR3 coding DNA: TGTGCCAGTAGTATAGGTCTACGGACAGGGGGAGAGACCCAGTACTTC. The V gene is TRBV19, the J gene TRBJ2-5; 10 nucleotides agree with TRBD1. V lost 1 base, J lost 4 bases, and 6 bases stayed unmatched. Germline loops: CDR1 LNHDA, CDR2 SQIVND (reference sequence). This CDR3 spans 16 amino acids.

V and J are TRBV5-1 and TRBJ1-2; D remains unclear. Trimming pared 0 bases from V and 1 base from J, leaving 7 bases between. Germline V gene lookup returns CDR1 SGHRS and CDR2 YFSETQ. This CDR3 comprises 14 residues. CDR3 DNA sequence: TGCGCCAGCAGCTTGGACTCCGTTAACTATGGCTACACCTTC. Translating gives CASSLDSVNYGYTF. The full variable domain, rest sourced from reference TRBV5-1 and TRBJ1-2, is KAGVTQTPRYLIKTRGQQVTLSCSPISGHRSVSWYQQTPGQGLQFLFEYFSETQRNKGNFPGRFSGRQFSNSRSEMNVSTLELGDSALYLCASSLDSVNYGYTFGSGTRLTVV.

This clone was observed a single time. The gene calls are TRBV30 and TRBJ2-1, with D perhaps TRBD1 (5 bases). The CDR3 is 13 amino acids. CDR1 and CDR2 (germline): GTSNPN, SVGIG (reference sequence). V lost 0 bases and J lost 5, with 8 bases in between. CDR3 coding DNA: TGTGCCTGGAGTGTCCGCAGGGACAATGAGCAGTTCTTC. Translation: CAWSVRRDNEQFF.

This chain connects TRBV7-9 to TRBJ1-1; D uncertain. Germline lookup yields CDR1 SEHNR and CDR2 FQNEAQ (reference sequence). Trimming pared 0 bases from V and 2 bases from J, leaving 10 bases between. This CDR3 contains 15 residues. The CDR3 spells CASSLANGANTEAFF. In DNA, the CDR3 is TGTGCCAGCAGCTTAGCGAACGGCGCAAACACTGAAGCTTTCTTT.

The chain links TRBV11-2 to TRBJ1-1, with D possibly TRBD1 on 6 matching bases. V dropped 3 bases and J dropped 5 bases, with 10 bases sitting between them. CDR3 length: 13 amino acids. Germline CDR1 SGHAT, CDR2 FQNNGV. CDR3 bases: TGTGCCAGCAGCTTTTCCAGGGGTACTGAAGCTTTCTTT. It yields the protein CASSFSRGTEAFF.

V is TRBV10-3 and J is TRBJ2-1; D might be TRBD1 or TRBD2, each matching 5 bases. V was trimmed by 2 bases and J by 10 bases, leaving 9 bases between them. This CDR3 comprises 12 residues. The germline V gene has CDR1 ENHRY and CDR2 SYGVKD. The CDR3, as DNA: TGTGCCATCAGTGAGGCAGAGGGGGAGCAGTTCTTC. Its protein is CAISEAEGEQFF.

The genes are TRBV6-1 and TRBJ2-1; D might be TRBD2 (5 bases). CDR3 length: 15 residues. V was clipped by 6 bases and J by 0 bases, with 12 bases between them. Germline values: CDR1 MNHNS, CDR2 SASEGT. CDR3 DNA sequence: TGTGCCAGCAGCGAGACTACCTCCTCCTACAATGAGCAGTTCTTC. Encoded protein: CASSETTSSYNEQFF.